What follows describes a single TCR beta chain. The clone's antigen remains unknown. Base quality data are lacking; no much larger clone is found one base away. Distinct nucleotide sequences in the sample also encode this CDR3. The CDR3 regions of human TCRbeta chains were analyzed by immunosequencing. The authors' analysis ran thus. TCRs in the repertoires were compared against a reference library of SARS-CoV-2-specific TCRs that had been generated with the MIRA antigen-specificity platform. Breadth meant the fraction of unique TCRs that were SARS-CoV-2-associated, whereas depth meant the fraction of total T cells that were SARS-CoV-2-associated. Each spike-specific TCR was assigned to its reactive spike region and to a CD4 or CD8 class using the MIRA data. Log10-transformed breadth and depth values were compared by one-way ANOVA with Sidak's multiple comparisons tests. Not all clones reach the TCRdb copy of this immuneACCESS table, which keeps in-frame sequences only. Checked studies attribute under half of the gap to unresolved V genes and leave the rest unexplained. V, J and clone size are taken as reported in that table, and D and trimming were inferred from the DNA itself. In this sample the table shows about 150,000 clones, 90% of which occur a single time. Clones ranked in the top ten supply 1.5% to 2% of the sample.

This entry belongs to a study of T cell responses to AZD1222 COVID-19 vaccine (dated by TCRdb to 2020 to 2022). Turning to the overall study: Because spike-specific TCR depth and breadth did not differ between the two schedules, AZD1222 recipients who got a second dose at roughly 4 weeks were pooled with those who got a second dose at roughly 12 weeks. TCR sequencing covered 230 or so trial participants: 200 to 220 given two doses of AZD1222 and approximately 25 given two doses of MenACWY control vaccine. Enrollment into the trials was organized by age into subgroups of 18-55, 56-69 and 70-plus years, and those subgroups contained 148, 28 and 57 TCR-sequenced participants, respectively. The study at large found these results: Because no samples from the day 14 peak response were available, repertoires could be characterized only after the peak T cell response. Conclusions about previously exposed vaccinees are limited, since just five or six AZD1222 recipients were seropositive for SARS-CoV-2 at baseline. Participants were mostly white British, with more females than males. The authors suggested clonal diversity may have been underestimated. After two AZD1222 doses, both the breadth and the depth of spike-specific TCRs were significantly higher than at day 0 and than in MenACWY recipients. Reportedly, close to half of the unique spike-specific TCRs recognized epitopes lying outside the regions that are mutated in the B.1.351 and B.1.1.7 variants. The vaccine-associated CD4 TCRs covered the entire spike protein, and the dominant responses fell in regions 160-218 and 743-854. The 56-69-year group was small, and its depth increase did not reach significance, likely because of low power.

Relative to germline, V is missing 0 bases and J is missing 4 bases, with 3 bases of the junction outside any gene match. CDR1 and CDR2, per the germline V gene, are SGHRS and YFSETQ. Measured from the cysteine to the phenylalanine, the CDR3 is 14 residues long. Kept here is only the CDR3 DNA, which spans 42 bases and is read in frame from base 1. What this sample's time point label stands for: baseline before first vaccination. The vaccinee samples were drawn from two UK trials, COV001 and COV002, one of which was a single-blind randomized controlled phase 2/3 trial testing AZD1222 (ChAdOx1 nCoV-19) in healthy adults. For TCRbeta chain sequencing, PBMC samples from trial participants were taken at day 0 and at day 28 after the second dose.

The chain joins TRBV5-1 to TRBJ2-7; 8 bases in the middle match TRBD1. This clonotype originated in an adult in good health. Sequencing was performed on peripheral blood, taken on day 0 of AZD1222 vaccination. Read as DNA, the sequence is TGCGCCAGCAGCTTGGGGACAGGGACTTACGAGCAGTACTTC. It translates to CASSLGTGTYEQYF.